This T cell receptor (beta chain) was recorded in a study of T cell clones after liver transplantation. V was cut by 4 bases and J by 0 bases, with 12 bases left in between. The germline gives CDR1 MNHNY, CDR2 SVGAGI (reference sequence). CDR3 length equals 15 residues. Using immunoSEQ multiplex PCR, the repertoire was profiled, and TCRdb retains in-frame clones only, with some absent. The table has about 80,000 clones, about 82% seen once. The genes are TRBV6-6 and TRBJ1-1; TRBD1 might be the D (6 bases). The specimen comprised CD4+ T cells from blood, sampled 46 months after liver transplant. The clonotype was recovered from a human patient who received a liver transplant. Some T cells may be provided by the graft donor. The CDR3 loop is CASSSQGGLNTEAFF. The CDR3 DNA sequence: TGTGCCAGCAGTTCACAGGGCGGATTGAACACTGAAGCTTTCTTT.